Following are 17 T cell receptor beta chains from one sample sequenced in a study of CD8+CD57+ T cells in acquired aplastic anemia. The study profiled TCR beta VDJ and CDR3 using genomic DNA as template. MiXCR was run by TCRdb on the reads, yielding one entry per CDR3 protein. The repertoire holds fewer than 150,000 distinct CDR3 sequences, with around 46% as singletons. The specimen sequenced was sorted CD4+, CD8+, or CD8+CD57+ T cells (not recorded which) from PBMCs. Source of these receptors: a human donor in good health, serving as a control.

The table lists this clonotype with many counts. This chain connects TRBV6-4 to TRBJ1-6; unclear D gene. CDR1 is MRHNA and CDR2 is SNTAGT in the germline V gene. V was clipped by 2 bases and J by 13 bases, with 12 bases between them. CDR3 length: 13 residues. CDR3 coding DNA: TGTGCCAGCAGTGACAGTGACGGTGGGCCCCTCCACTTT. This sequence encodes CASSDSDGGPLHF.

Note on this clonotype: Possible read error: a much larger clone is one base away. CDR3 nucleotides: TGCAGTGCTCTACAGCAGGGGGCCTTGACTGAAGCTCTCTTT. It is translated as CSALQQGALTEALF. This chain uses TRBV20-1 with TRBJ1-1; the match to TRBD1 covers 8 bases. CDR3 length: 14 amino acids. CDR1 and CDR2 from the germline V gene are DFQATT and SNEGSKA (reference sequence).

This clonotype was recorded at least ten times. The chain joins TRBV19 to TRBJ2-7, with 9 bases lining up with TRBD2. The CDR3 consists of 17 residues. Germline CDR1 reads LNHDA; CDR2 reads SQIVND (reference sequence). The junction had 13 bases not matched to a gene; V was cut back by 3 bases and J by 4 bases. The CDR3 nucleotides are TGTGCCAGTAGTATCCCCCCAGCGGGGGGCCTCTTGTACGAGCAGTACTTC. It translates to CASSIPPAGGLLYEQYF.

About this clonotype: A much larger clonotype is one base distant, so this may be a read error. The CDR3 protein is CASSYLRGGGHTF. In DNA, the CDR3 is TGTGCCAGCAGTTACCTGAGGGGGGGAGGCCACACCTTC. The rearrangement joins TRBV6-5 to TRBJ1-2; TRBD1 is a possible D gene (6 bases). This CDR3 is 13 amino acids long. The germline V gene has CDR1 MNHEY and CDR2 SVGAGI. Deletions cut 2 bases from V and 12 bases from J, with 16 bases between.

The J gene is TRBJ1-2, the V gene TRBV29-1; 8 positions match TRBD1. In germline, CDR1 is SQVTM, CDR2 ANQGSEA. V lost 4 bases and J lost 6; bases outside the gene matches: 1. The CDR3 has 11 amino acids. CDR3 residues: CSVAGGDGYTF. The CDR3 DNA follows: TGCAGCGTTGCAGGGGGCGATGGCTACACCTTC.

The rearrangement links TRBV29-1 to TRBJ2-5, with TRBD1 identical over 11 bases. CDR1 and CDR2 from the germline V gene are SQVTM and ANQGSEA. The CDR3 is 13 amino acids. Trimming took 6 bases from V and 4 from J; bases not matched to a gene: 4. CDR3 DNA: TGCAGCGTAGGAGGGACAGGGGGAGAGACCCAGTACTTC. As protein: CSVGGTGGETQYF.

This clonotype was seen many times. The chain couples TRBV18 to TRBJ1-2; tentatively, D is TRBD1 (5 bases). From germline, CDR1 is KGHSH and CDR2 LQKENI. V was clipped by 0 bases and J by 4 bases, with 12 bases between them. The CDR3 consists of 15 residues. The CDR3 DNA sequence: TGTGCCAGCTCACCACCAGGGGTAGTCGTCTATGGCTACACCTTC. This encodes CASSPPGVVVYGYTF.

The chain links TRBV11-2 to TRBJ2-6; no definite D call. CDR3 size: 16 residues. V was clipped by 3 bases and J by 0 bases, with 9 bases between them. Per the germline V gene, CDR1 is SGHAT and CDR2 is FQNNGV. The CDR3: CASSLSPNSGANVLTF. CDR3 in DNA: TGTGCCAGCAGCTTGTCACCCAACTCTGGGGCCAACGTCCTGACTTTC.

A note on this clonotype: A read error may be the cause here, since a much bigger clone is one base away. V is TRBV12-3 or TRBV12-4 and J is TRBJ2-5; TRBD2 matches 8 bases. The CDR3 consists of 14 residues. The chain's CDR3 is CAGSLRRGVGTQYF. CDR3 DNA sequence: TGTGCCGGCAGTTTGAGGCGGGGGGTTGGGACCCAGTACTTC.

V gene TRBV24-1 combines with J gene TRBJ1-1; the D is unclear. The ends were cut back, 10 bases at V and 0 bases at J, with 11 bases in the middle. The germline V gene encodes CDR1 KGHDR and CDR2 SFDVKD. This CDR3 is 13 amino acids long. CDR3 region: CATSEGLNTEAFF. Written as DNA, the CDR3 is TGTGCCACTAGCGAGGGTCTGAACACTGAAGCTTTCTTT.

The CDR3 DNA sequence: TGTGCCAGCAGCTTAGTGGCGAATTGGGATCAGCCCCAGCATTTT. It encodes CASSLVANWDQPQHF. This rearrangement joins TRBV7-8 to TRBJ1-5; D remains ambiguous. Germline V gene lookup returns CDR1 SGHVS and CDR2 FQNEAQ. The CDR3 covers 15 residues. V dropped 1 base and J dropped 5 bases, with 12 bases sitting between them.

The chain recombines TRBV20-1 with TRBJ1-1; no clear D gene. The CDR3 consists of 13 residues. Trimming cost V 2 bases and J 0 bases, with 7 bases left between them. CDR1 is DFQATT, CDR2 SNEGSKA, per germline (reference sequence). The CDR3 DNA follows: TGCAGTGCTAGACTACGGATGAACACTGAAGCTTTCTTT. Amino acids: CSARLRMNTEAFF.

The chain couples TRBV10-3 to TRBJ2-7, with 7 positions matching TRBD1. The germline V gene encodes CDR1 ENHRY and CDR2 SYGVKD. After removal of 11 bases from V and 6 bases from J, the junction contained 13 bases not matched to a gene. The CDR3 runs to 13 residues. DNA of the CDR3: TGTGCCGTGAACCCGGGACAGACCGCCGAGCAGTACTTC. It yields the protein CAVNPGQTAEQYF.

To note about this clonotype: A clone one base away is much larger, so this may be a read error. The CDR3 end shows no conserved phenylalanine or tryptophan, and so a read error is likely. The J gene is TRBJ1-5, the V gene TRBV6-1; TRBD1 is a possible D gene (6 bases). CDR3 length equals 15 residues. V shed 7 bases and J shed 0 bases, with 13 bases lying between them. The germline V gene encodes CDR1 MNHNS and CDR2 SASEGT. The CDR3 spells CASTPGGASNQPQHL. CDR3 bases: TGTGCCAGCACTCCTGGGGGGGCTAGCAATCAGCCCCAGCATCTT.

On this clonotype: The junction and the germline gene differ at one end; a read error may be behind it. The genes are TRBV3-1 and TRBJ1-1; TRBD1 might be the D (5 bases). Germline CDR1 reads LGHDT; CDR2 reads YNNKEL (reference sequence). The CDR3 contains 15 residues. The DNA of the CDR3 is TGCGCCAGCAGCTTGGCCTCAGGGTTTAACACTGAAGCTTTCTTT. It specifies CASSLASGFNTEAFF.

This clonotype was seen a few times. This sequence joins TRBV4-3 and TRBJ1-5; weak D call: TRBD1 (5 bases). The CDR3 length is 15 residues. V was pared by 0 bases and J by 7 bases, with 13 bases between. CDR1 is LGHNA, CDR2 YSLEER, per germline. In nucleotides, the CDR3 is TGCGCCAGCAGCCAAGACCCCACCGGGACCCAGCCCCAGCATTTT. It is translated as CASSQDPTGTQPQHF.

This clonotype was seen ten or more times. This chain links TRBV6-1 with TRBJ2-7; D might be TRBD1 (6 bases). With 6 bases removed from V and 4 bases from J, the gap between germline ends came to 16 bases. The CDR3 sequence is 14 residues long. Germline V gene lookup returns CDR1 MNHNS and CDR2 SASEGT. The CDR3 nucleotides read TGTGCCAGCAGGCGGACAGAATTATATTACGAGCAGTACTTC. Translation gives CASRRTELYYEQYF.